This T cell receptor (beta chain) was captured in a study of control samples from healthy donors and cancer patients. The data were produced by immunoSEQ multiplex PCR, yet TCRdb's version contains in-frame clones alone and is incomplete. The sample has 25,000 to 35,000 clones, approximately 90% seen once; the top ten hold roughly 1.5%. The TCR comes from a woman aged 40 to 55 with lung cancer. What was sequenced was PBMCs.

This CDR3 reads CASSQDLAESYGYTF. CDR3 DNA: TGTGCCAGCAGCCAAGATCTGGCAGAAAGCTATGGCTACACCTTC. The rearrangement links TRBV3-1 (or the pseudogene TRBV3-2) to TRBJ1-2, with D uncertain. Deletions cut 0 bases from V and 4 bases from J, with 12 bases between. CDR3 length: 15 amino acids. CDR1 LGHDT and CDR2 YNNKEL come from the germline V gene (reference sequence).